The 10 T cell receptor beta chains below come from one sample, sequenced in a study of T cell repertoires in cytomegalovirus infection (dated by TCRdb to between 2018 and 2020). The instrument was an Illumina HiSeq 1500. TCRdb reran the public reads through fastp at Q25 and MiXCR, keeping productive beta chains. Each CDR3 protein appears once, grouped with its most common genes and DNA. Within this sample are about 360,000 distinct CDR3 sequences, with roughly 20% of them counted one time only. 8.7% of the sample lies in the top ten. The sequenced material came from PBMCs. These receptor sequences come from a human donor in good health (CMV status not recorded). Some clones in this sample may be carry-over from other donors' samples.

This clonotype has only a few counts. V and J are TRBV9 and TRBJ1-2, with 7 positions matching TRBD1. Germline loops: CDR1 SGDLS, CDR2 YYNGEE. Losses at the gene ends were 3 bases for V and 2 bases for J; bases not matched to a gene: 7. The CDR3 has 15 amino acids. CDR3 sequence: CASSGLGQSNYGYTF. CDR3 DNA: TGTGCCAGCAGCGGTCTGGGACAGTCCAACTATGGCTACACCTTC.

The chain couples TRBV5-4 to TRBJ2-3; 8 nucleotides align to TRBD1. This CDR3 is 14 amino acids long. Germline-derived CDR1 and CDR2 are SGHNT and YYREEE (reference sequence). V dropped 2 bases and J dropped 7; count of bases not matched to a gene: 6. CDR3 sequence reads: CASSFPGGRHTQYF. The CDR3, as DNA: TGTGCCAGCAGCTTTCCAGGGGGCCGACATACGCAGTATTTT. The full variable domain, with the rest looked up from reference TRBV5-4 and TRBJ2-3, is ETGVTQSPTHLIKTRGQQVTLRCSSQSGHNTVSWYQQALGQGPQFIFQYYREEENGRGNFPPRFSGLQFPNYSSELNVNALELDDSALYLCASSFPGGRHTQYFGPGTRLTVL.

This clonotype was observed many times. This chain joins TRBV20-1 and TRBJ1-1, with D perhaps matching TRBD1 (6 bases). Trimming removed 0 bases from V and 5 bases from J, with 16 bases in between. Germline values: CDR1 DFQATT, CDR2 SNEGSKA (reference sequence). The CDR3 sequence is 15 residues long. As DNA, the CDR3 is TGCAGTGCTAGAGATTGGGGGGGCGGAGGGACTGAAGCTTTCTTT. It is translated as CSARDWGGGGTEAFF.

Ten or more counts support this clonotype. V gene TRBV28 combines with J gene TRBJ1-1; D might be TRBD1 (6 bases). Germline V gives CDR1 MDHEN, CDR2 SYDVKM. CDR3 length: 15 residues. The ends were cut back, 5 bases at V and 5 bases at J, with 18 bases in the middle. The CDR3 nucleotides read TGTGCCAGCAGTCCCCAGGGGTCCACGAGGACTGAAGCTTTCTTT. This gives the protein CASSPQGSTRTEAFF.

This clonotype has ten or more counts. The chain is built from TRBV7-9 and TRBJ2-1; 9 positions agree with TRBD1. V was pared by 3 bases and J by 5 bases, with 2 bases of the junction left unmatched. The length of the CDR3 is 14 residues. Looked up from germline, CDR1 is SEHNR and CDR2 is FQNEAQ (reference sequence). The CDR3 region is CASSLGQGHNEQFF. DNA for the CDR3: TGTGCCAGCAGCTTGGGACAGGGCCACAATGAGCAGTTCTTC.

This clonotype has a count of ten or more. The V call is TRBV7-2, the J call TRBJ2-5; D remains unclear. CDR1 SGHTA and CDR2 FQGNSA come from the germline V gene. The length of the CDR3 is 13 residues. The V end was cut by 1 base, the J end by 3 bases, with 6 bases between. The CDR3 DNA sequence: TGTGCCAGCAGCTTAGTTAGGGAAGAGACCCAGTACTTC. It is translated as CASSLVREETQYF.

This clonotype appeared a few times. This sequence joins TRBV14 and TRBJ2-2; TRBD2 might be the D (6 bases). V gave up 4 bases and J gave up 4 bases, with 13 bases separating them. This CDR3 has 15 residues. Germline CDR1 reads SGHDN; CDR2 reads FVKESK. DNA for the CDR3: TGTGCCAGCAGCCCCATCGGGGGAAGCACCGGGGAGCTGTTTTTT. It yields the protein CASSPIGGSTGELFF.

This sequence joins TRBV18 and TRBJ1-1; no reliable D call. This CDR3 is built from 12 residues. CDR1 and CDR2 from the germline V gene are KGHSH and LQKENI. V was clipped by 5 bases and J by 1 base, with 5 bases between them. Here the CDR3 reads CASSATNTEAFF. CDR3 in DNA: TGTGCCAGCTCAGCCACGAACACTGAAGCTTTCTTT. Variable domain in full (rest from reference TRBV18 and TRBJ1-1): NAGVMQNPRHLVRRRGQEARLRCSPMKGHSHVYWYRQLPEEGLKFMVYLQKENIIDESGMPKERFSAEFPKEGPSILRIQQVVRGDSAAYFCASSATNTEAFFGQGTRLTVV.

This clonotype was counted ten times or more. The rearrangement joins TRBV4-1 to TRBJ1-6; possibly TRBD1 for D (5 bases). The CDR3 has 13 residues. V gave up 0 bases and J gave up 10 bases, with 7 bases separating them. The germline CDR1 and CDR2 sequences are MGHRA and YSYEKL. The CDR3 loop reads CASSQDRDSPLHF. The CDR3 coding sequence is TGCGCCAGCAGCCAAGATAGGGACTCACCCCTCCACTTT.

This chain connects TRBV2 to TRBJ1-3; no definite D call. Germline V gives CDR1 SNHLY, CDR2 FYNNEI. The V gene lost 9 bases and the J gene lost 4 bases, with 13 bases spanning the gap. This CDR3 is 13 amino acids long. The CDR3, as DNA: TGTGCCAGTACCTCGGCGGCGGGAAACACCATATATTTT. Its translation is CASTSAAGNTIYF.